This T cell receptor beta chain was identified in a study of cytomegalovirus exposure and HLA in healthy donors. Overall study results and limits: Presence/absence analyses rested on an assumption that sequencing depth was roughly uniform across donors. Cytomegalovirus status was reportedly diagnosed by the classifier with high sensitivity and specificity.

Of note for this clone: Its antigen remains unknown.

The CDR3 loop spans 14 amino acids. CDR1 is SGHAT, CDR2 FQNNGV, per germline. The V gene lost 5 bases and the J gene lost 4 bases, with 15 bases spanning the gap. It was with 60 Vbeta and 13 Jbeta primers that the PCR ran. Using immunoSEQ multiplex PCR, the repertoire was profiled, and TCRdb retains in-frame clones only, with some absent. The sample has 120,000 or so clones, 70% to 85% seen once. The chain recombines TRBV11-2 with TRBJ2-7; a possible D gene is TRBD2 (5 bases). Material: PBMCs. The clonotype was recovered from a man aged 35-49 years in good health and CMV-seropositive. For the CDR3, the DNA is TGTGCCAGCAGCGGCGGGTCTGAGCCTTACGAGCAGTACTTC. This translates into CASSGGSEPYEQYF.